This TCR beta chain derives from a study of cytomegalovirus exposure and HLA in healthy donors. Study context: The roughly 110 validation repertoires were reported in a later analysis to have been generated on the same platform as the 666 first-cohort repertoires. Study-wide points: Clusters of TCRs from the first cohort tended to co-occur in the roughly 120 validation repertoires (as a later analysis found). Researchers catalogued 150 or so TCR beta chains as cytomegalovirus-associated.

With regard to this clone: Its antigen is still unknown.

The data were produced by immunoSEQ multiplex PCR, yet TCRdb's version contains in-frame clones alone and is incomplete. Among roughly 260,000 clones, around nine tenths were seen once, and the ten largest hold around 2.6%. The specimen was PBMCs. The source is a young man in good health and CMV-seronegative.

The chain's CDR3 is CASSPSRRNNEQFF. CDR3 in DNA: TGTGCCAGCAGTCCCTCCAGGCGAAACAATGAGCAGTTCTTC. The chain combines TRBV2 with TRBJ2-1; D unresolved. Trimming removed 5 bases from V and 5 bases from J, with 13 bases in between. The CDR3 length is 14 residues. Germline V gene data show CDR1 as SNHLY and CDR2 as FYNNEI.